This passage covers 10 T cell receptor beta chains from one sample sequenced in a study of T cell responses to AZD1222 COVID-19 vaccine. Produced via immunoSEQ multiplex PCR; TCRdb's table is partial and in-frame only. The data hold some 140,000 clones, with about 88% observed a single time. The sequences come from peripheral blood, collected on day 0 of AZD1222 vaccination. The receptors come from an adult in good health.

The chain joins TRBV7-2 to TRBJ2-1, with 10 bases lining up with TRBD1. The V and J ends lost 6 bases and 4 bases, in that order; junction bases with no gene match: 6. CDR3 length equals 15 residues. From germline, CDR1 is SGHTA and CDR2 FQGNSA. The chain's CDR3 is CASRSGTGVYNEQFF. CDR3 DNA sequence: TGTGCCAGCAGGTCCGGGACAGGGGTATACAATGAGCAGTTCTTC. Variable domain in full (rest from reference TRBV7-2 and TRBJ2-1): GAGVSQSPSNKVTEKGKDVELRCDPISGHTALYWYRQSLGQGLEFLIYFQGNSAPDKSGLPSDRFSAERTGGSVSTLTIQRTQQEDSAVYLCASRSGTGVYNEQFFGPGTRLTVL.

This chain joins TRBV6-2 or TRBV6-3 and TRBJ2-7; TRBD1 matches 9 bases. This CDR3 has 14 amino acids. Germline V gene sequence: CDR1 MNHEY, CDR2 SVGEGT. Trimming cost V 6 bases and J 6 bases; bases outside gene matches: 9. The CDR3 protein is CASSIGQGLAEQYF. The CDR3 nucleotides are TGTGCCAGCAGCATAGGACAGGGGCTCGCCGAGCAGTACTTC.

The J gene is TRBJ1-2, the V gene TRBV19; maybe TRBD1 (6 bases). Deletions cut 9 bases from V and 4 bases from J, with 18 bases between. Germline CDR1 LNHDA, CDR2 SQIVND (reference sequence). The CDR3 consists of 14 residues. Written as DNA, the CDR3 is TGTGCCAGCAAGTCGGGGGCACGAGGCTATGGCTACACCTTC. Encoded protein: CASKSGARGYGYTF.

The chain recombines TRBV7-9 with TRBJ2-2; 7 bases are a match to TRBD1. The CDR3 totals 16 residues. The germline V gene has CDR1 SEHNR and CDR2 FQNEAQ (reference sequence). V shed 4 bases and J 5 bases; nucleotides not matched to a gene: 10. The CDR3 nucleotides are TGTGCCAGCAGCTCCCGGGACAGTTATTTGACCGGGGAGCTGTTTTTT. Its protein is CASSSRDSYLTGELFF.

This chain's CDR3 is CASSSGDHFNEQFF. The CDR3 bases are TGTGCCAGCAGTTCGGGCGATCATTTCAATGAGCAGTTCTTC. This sequence joins TRBV6-2 or TRBV6-3 and TRBJ2-1; D is ambiguous. Germline V CDR1 and CDR2: MNHEY, SVGEGT. The V and J ends lost 4 bases and 6 bases respectively, with 13 bases between them. This CDR3 has 14 amino acids.

The chain has TRBV2 and TRBJ1-6, with D perhaps TRBD1 (5 bases). The CDR3 is made up of 15 amino acids. Deletions cut 7 bases from V and 5 bases from J, with 15 bases between. Looked up from germline, CDR1 is SNHLY and CDR2 is FYNNEI. The CDR3 here is CASTQGRADNSPLHF. In DNA, the CDR3 is TGTGCCAGCACCCAGGGAAGGGCCGATAATTCACCCCTCCACTTT.

This chain uses TRBV9 with TRBJ2-2; unclear D gene. The CDR3 has 14 residues. V lost 4 bases, J lost 5 bases, and 12 bases lay in between. Germline CDR1 reads SGDLS; CDR2 reads YYNGEE. CDR3: CASSPPMGTGELFF. The CDR3 region has the DNA TGTGCCAGCAGCCCGCCGATGGGGACCGGGGAGCTGTTTTTT.

The rearrangement uses TRBV10-3 and TRBJ1-6, with D perhaps TRBD1 (6 bases). This CDR3 is 15 amino acids long. Germline assignment: CDR1 ENHRY and CDR2 SYGVKD. The germline V and J ends were trimmed by 5 bases and 5 bases, with 13 bases remaining between them. In nucleotides, the CDR3 is TGTGCCATCAGTCCGGGGGCGCCGGATAATTCACCCCTCCACTTT. Amino acid sequence: CAISPGAPDNSPLHF.

The rearrangement links TRBV18 to TRBJ2-1; D remains ambiguous. Germline assignment: CDR1 KGHSH and CDR2 LQKENI. The CDR3 sequence is 14 residues long. V was pared by 0 bases and J by 4 bases, with 7 bases between. In DNA form, the CDR3 reads TGTGCCAGCTCACCACCGGCGGATTACAATGAGCAGTTCTTC. It is translated as CASSPPADYNEQFF. Using reference TRBV18 and TRBJ2-1 for the parts outside the CDR3, the full variable domain is NAGVMQNPRHLVRRRGQEARLRCSPMKGHSHVYWYRQLPEEGLKFMVYLQKENIIDESGMPKERFSAEFPKEGPSILRIQQVVRGDSAAYFCASSPPADYNEQFFGPGTRLTVL.

The chain is built from TRBV6-2 or TRBV6-3 and TRBJ2-1, with a tentative D call TRBD2 (5 bases). CDR1 is MNHEY, CDR2 SVGEGT, per germline. The CDR3 is made up of 13 amino acids. Trimming cost V 7 bases and J 10 bases, with 17 bases left between them. Here the CDR3 DNA reads TGTGCCAGCACCCCCCCCGGGGAGCGGGAGCAGTTCTTC. It specifies CASTPPGEREQFF.